A single sample is the source of the 27 T cell receptor beta chains below, sequenced in a study of blood T cells in healthy people across ages. Sample-barcoded 5' priming and a J-beta primer mix drove a second PCR of roughly 6 to 12 cycles. One entry per CDR3 protein, called by TCRdb with MiXCR from the 5' RACE reads. Of approximately 600,000 distinct CDR3 sequences in the sample, 58% were seen once. Sequenced: blood. The receptors were gathered from a man aged 60 to 69 in good health.

This chain uses TRBV11-2 with TRBJ2-5; D possibly corresponds to TRBD2 (7 bases). CDR3 size: 15 residues. CDR1 and CDR2 (germline): SGHAT, FQNNGV. With 8 bases removed from V and 3 bases from J, the gap between germline ends came to 19 bases. The CDR3 sequence: CASGRGGAGEETQYF. The CDR3 region has the DNA TGTGCCAGCGGTCGAGGGGGGGCAGGGGAAGAGACCCAGTACTTC.

This chain uses TRBV5-1 with TRBJ1-1; D ambiguous. From germline, CDR1 is SGHRS and CDR2 YFSETQ. This CDR3 comprises 13 residues. V was shortened by 1 base and J by 4 bases, with 8 bases between the two germline ends. CDR3 bases: TGCGCCAGCAGCTTGATGGCCGGCACTGAAGCTTTCTTT. Translation gives CASSLMAGTEAFF.

This clonotype was counted only a few times. CDR3: CSVGTAYQPQHF. CDR3 DNA: TGCAGCGTTGGGACAGCGTATCAGCCCCAGCATTTT. The chain carries TRBV29-1 and TRBJ1-5, with D maybe TRBD1 (6 bases). The germline CDR1 and CDR2 sequences are SQVTM and ANQGSEA. V lost 4 bases to trimming and J lost 5 bases, with 9 bases between them. This CDR3 contains 12 residues.

This chain links TRBV7-2 with TRBJ1-1; 7 bases are shared with TRBD1. The CDR3 contains 16 residues. Germline CDR1 SGHTA, CDR2 FQGNSA. V trimming: 5 bases; J trimming: 1 base; junction bases outside the gene matches: 10. In DNA, the CDR3 is TGTGCCAGCAGCCCAAAGACAGGGCCGACGAACACTGAAGCTTTCTTT. Translated: CASSPKTGPTNTEAFF.

The chain employs TRBV20-1 and TRBJ2-7; the match to TRBD2 covers 8 bases. The CDR3 has 13 residues. CDR1 is DFQATT and CDR2 is SNEGSKA in the germline V gene (reference sequence). The ends lost 6 bases at V and 0 bases at J; junction bases unmatched: 4. CDR3 nucleotides: TGCAGTGCAGTAGCGGGGACCTCCTACGAGCAGTACTTC. This gives the protein CSAVAGTSYEQYF.

This clonotype is a singleton in its sample. The CDR3 sequence: CASSLGTVANYGYTF. CDR3 DNA sequence: TGCGCCAGCAGCTTGGGGACAGTGGCTAACTATGGCTACACCTTC. This chain joins TRBV5-1 and TRBJ1-2; a possible D gene is TRBD1 (6 bases). The germline V gene encodes CDR1 SGHRS and CDR2 YFSETQ. Between the trimmed V and J ends, which lost 0 bases and 0 bases, there was a span of 9 bases. This CDR3 comprises 15 residues.

The rearrangement uses TRBV25-1 and TRBJ1-4; a weak D match, TRBD1 (6 bases). Germline CDR1 MGHDK, CDR2 SYGVNS. V lost 5 bases and J 8 bases, leaving 12 bases between the germline ends. The CDR3 covers 13 residues. CDR3 nucleotide sequence: TGTGCCAGCAGTCCAAACAGGGCGGAAAAACTGTTTTTT. It encodes CASSPNRAEKLFF.

The gene calls are TRBV5-1 and TRBJ1-4; no clear D gene. The V and J ends lost 1 base and 8 bases respectively, with 12 bases between them. The CDR3 consists of 14 residues. Germline V gene lookup returns CDR1 SGHRS and CDR2 YFSETQ. CDR3 coding DNA: TGCGCCAGCAGCTTGACAGTGGCCACAGAAAAACTGTTTTTT. The encoded protein is CASSLTVATEKLFF.

This clonotype was observed a handful of times. The chain has TRBV7-2 and TRBJ2-5; 9 nucleotides agree with TRBD2. The CDR3 has 15 amino acids. The V gene end was trimmed by 7 bases and the J gene end by 4 bases; junction bases not matched to a gene: 10. Germline CDR1 and CDR2: SGHTA and FQGNSA. The CDR3 sequence: CASKPQSSGVETQYF. CDR3 sequence (DNA): TGTGCCAGCAAACCCCAATCTAGCGGGGTAGAGACCCAGTACTTC.

This clonotype appeared a few times. This may arise from a read error, as a much more abundant clone is one base away. The chain employs TRBV27 and TRBJ2-4, with 7 bases identical to TRBD2. The J call may be in error: the DNA end matches TRBJ2-7 better. In germline, CDR1 is MNHEY, CDR2 SMNVEV (reference sequence). This CDR3 is built from 14 residues. The CDR3 reads CASSVGRAGSEQYF. CDR3 in DNA: TGTGCCAGCAGTGTAGGGAGGGCGGGGAGCGAGCAGTACTTC.

The chain links TRBV11-3 to TRBJ2-4, with D maybe TRBD1 (7 bases). TRBJ2-7 explains the end of the DNA better; the J call may be wrong. The germline gives CDR1 SGHNT, CDR2 YENEEA. The CDR3 is made up of 13 amino acids. CDR3 nucleotides: TGTGCCAGCATTGGCGGGACAGCCAACGAGCAGTACTTC. Its translation: CASIGGTANEQYF.

The J gene is TRBJ2-7, the V gene TRBV15; D is unclear. This CDR3 region has 15 residues. The ends were cut back, 1 base at V and 2 bases at J, with 12 bases in the middle. CDR1 and CDR2 (germline): LNHNV, YYDKDF (reference sequence). CDR3 loop: CATSRVAARTYEQYF. CDR3 DNA sequence: TGTGCCACCAGCAGAGTGGCCGCTCGGACCTACGAGCAGTACTTC.

This clonotype turned up a few times. The V and J genes are TRBV5-1 and TRBJ2-1, with D possibly being TRBD1 (5 bases). Germline V gene lookup returns CDR1 SGHRS and CDR2 YFSETQ. The CDR3 is made up of 15 amino acids. V lost 6 bases, J lost 1 base, and 14 bases lay in between. The CDR3 coding sequence is TGCGCCAGCAACCCACAGGAAGGGTCCTACAATGAGCAGTTCTTC. This sequence encodes CASNPQEGSYNEQFF.

The chain links TRBV3-1 to TRBJ2-1, with 10 bases aligning to TRBD2. Germline values: CDR1 LGHDT, CDR2 YNNKEL (reference sequence). The J segment lost 4 bases and the V segment lost 4 bases, leaving 7 bases of the junction unmatched. CDR3 length: 16 amino acids. For the CDR3, the DNA is TGTGCCAGCAGCCCCCCCCTAGCGGGGGCTTACAATGAGCAGTTCTTC. It yields the protein CASSPPLAGAYNEQFF.

The chain has TRBV29-1 and TRBJ2-1, with TRBD2 matching 9 bases. Trimming at V came to 7 bases and at J to 2 bases, leaving 6 bases not matched to a gene. This CDR3 contains 14 residues. Looked up from germline, CDR1 is SQVTM and CDR2 is ANQGSEA. The CDR3 here is CSAQAGGAYNEQFF. Written as DNA, the CDR3 is TGCAGCGCCCAAGCGGGGGGCGCCTACAATGAGCAGTTCTTC.

This chain connects TRBV7-8 to TRBJ2-1; 8 nucleotides align to TRBD1. This CDR3 contains 16 residues. V shed 4 bases and J 4 bases; nucleotides not matched to a gene: 9. The germline V gene encodes CDR1 SGHVS and CDR2 FQNEAQ. The CDR3 nucleotides read TGTGCCAGCAGCTCATTCGACAGGGGAGGATACAATGAGCAGTTCTTC. Amino acids: CASSSFDRGGYNEQFF.

This clonotype has only a few counts. The V gene is TRBV29-1, the J gene TRBJ2-5, with unresolved D. Germline V lookup: CDR1 SQVTM, CDR2 ANQGSEA. CDR3 size: 12 residues. Trimming shortened V by 5 bases and J by 1 base, and 8 bases separated the two germline ends. The CDR3 loop reads CSVLLIQETQYF. CDR3 DNA: TGCAGCGTTCTGCTGATCCAAGAGACCCAGTACTTC. The complete variable domain, with remaining parts taken from reference TRBV29-1 and TRBJ2-5, reads SAVISQKPSRDICQRGTSLTIQCQVDSQVTMMFWYRQQPGQSLTLIATANQGSEATYESGFVIDKFPISRPNLTFSTLTVSNMSPEDSSIYLCSVLLIQETQYFGPGTRLLVL.

The V gene is TRBV20-1, the J gene TRBJ2-1; 8 bases line up with TRBD1. Germline CDR1 DFQATT, CDR2 SNEGSKA (reference sequence). The CDR3 has 12 amino acids. After removal of 8 bases from V and 4 bases from J, the junction contained 4 bases not matched to a gene. The CDR3 is CSIGQGYNEQFF. CDR3 bases: TGCAGTATCGGACAGGGTTACAATGAGCAGTTCTTC.

This clonotype showed up just once. V is TRBV5-1 and J is TRBJ2-3, with 8 bases lining up with TRBD1. Germline V gives CDR1 SGHRS, CDR2 YFSETQ. The CDR3 covers 18 residues. V shed 4 bases, J shed 0 bases, and the junction held 13 bases outside the gene matches. CDR3 nucleotides: TGCGCCAGCAGCAGGCTGCCACAGGGGGACACCAGCACAGATACGCAGTATTTT. Encoded protein: CASSRLPQGDTSTDTQYF.

V is TRBV20-1 and J is TRBJ1-6, with D uncertain. CDR1 is DFQATT, CDR2 SNEGSKA, per germline (reference sequence). Trimming cost V 3 bases and J 2 bases, with 11 bases left between them. The CDR3 is 15 residues long. CDR3 bases: TGCAGTGCTAGGCGTGCGGGGACCTATAATTCACCCCTCCACTTT. Its translation is CSARRAGTYNSPLHF.

J is TRBJ1-3 and V is TRBV10-2; D is possibly TRBD1 (6 bases). This CDR3 is 15 amino acids long. Trimming pared 3 bases from V and 0 bases from J, leaving 9 bases between. Looked up from germline, CDR1 is WSHSY and CDR2 is SAAADI. CDR3 residues: CASSEGGGSGNTIYF. As DNA, the CDR3 is TGCGCCAGCAGTGAAGGGGGAGGCTCTGGAAACACCATATATTTT.

As to this clonotype: A far larger clone is off by one base, so a read error is likely. This chain uses TRBV5-1 with TRBJ2-5; unclear D gene. The germline V gene encodes CDR1 SGHRS and CDR2 YFSETQ. The CDR3 has 12 amino acids. CDR3 residues: CAGSLYQETQYF. CDR3 sequence (DNA): TGCGCCGGCAGCTTGTACCAAGAGACCCAGTACTTC.

The V gene is TRBV10-3, the J gene TRBJ2-5; the D gene is possibly TRBD2 (5 bases). The germline V and J ends were trimmed by 3 bases and 1 base, with 15 bases remaining between them. Germline-derived CDR1 and CDR2 are ENHRY and SYGVKD. This CDR3 has 16 residues. For the CDR3, the DNA is TGTGCCATCAGTGATTACGGGAAGGGCTCCCAAGAGACCCAGTACTTC. Translation: CAISDYGKGSQETQYF.

The rearrangement uses TRBV5-1 and TRBJ2-7; D is perhaps TRBD1 (7 bases). V lost 0 bases and J lost 4, with 14 bases in between. Germline loops: CDR1 SGHRS, CDR2 YFSETQ. The CDR3 sequence is 15 residues long. CDR3 region: CASSLDPGGRYEQYF. The CDR3 DNA is TGCGCCAGCAGCTTGGATCCAGGGGGGCGGTACGAGCAGTACTTC.

This clonotype was observed a handful of times. This chain uses TRBV6-6 with TRBJ2-6; D remains unclear. The V end was cut by 5 bases, the J end by 0 bases, with 5 bases between. This CDR3 is 14 amino acids long. Germline values: CDR1 MNHNY, CDR2 SVGAGI (reference sequence). Here the CDR3 reads CASSRDSGANVLTF. CDR3 in DNA: TGTGCCAGCAGTCGAGACTCTGGGGCCAACGTCCTGACTTTC.

This clonotype was observed at least ten times. The rearrangement joins TRBV29-1 to TRBJ2-3, with D maybe TRBD1 (5 bases). V was pared by 4 bases and J by 8 bases, with 13 bases between. CDR1 SQVTM and CDR2 ANQGSEA come from the germline V gene. This CDR3 has 12 amino acids. The CDR3 protein is CSVVRERVTQYF. In nucleotides, the CDR3 is TGCAGCGTTGTCAGGGAAAGGGTTACGCAGTATTTT.

V gene TRBV12-3 or TRBV12-4 combines with J gene TRBJ2-4, with 10 bases identical to TRBD2. The J call is uncertain, as TRBJ2-7 better fits the DNA end. CDR3 length equals 14 residues. CDR3 nucleotide sequence: TGTGCCAGCAGTCCGGGATGGACTAGCGGCGAGCAGTACTTC. As protein: CASSPGWTSGEQYF.